This T cell receptor (beta chain) was recovered during a study of T cell responses to AZD1222 COVID-19 vaccine. At the level of the study: Whether given at about 4 or about 12 weeks, second doses were pooled.

The CDR3 totals 14 residues. CDR1 and CDR2 from the germline V gene are MNHNY and SVGAGI (reference sequence). After removal of 5 bases from V and 0 bases from J, the junction contained 3 bases not matched to a gene. In regard to this clone: The antigen is undetermined.

The study's findings and limits: Targeting of unmutated variant regions was reportedly seen in nearly half of spike-specific TCRs. Repertoire sampling was restricted to post-peak T cell response timepoints.

Clones were read by immunoSEQ multiplex PCR, and TCRdb kept only the in-frame ones, dropping some. This sample has about 170,000 clones, with 85% to 90% found just once. This chain links TRBV6-6 with TRBJ2-7; TRBD1 matches at 8 bases. Sequencing used peripheral blood, obtained on day 0 of AZD1222 vaccination. The clonotype originates from an adult in good health. The CDR3 loop is CASSGTGLSYEQYF. The DNA for the CDR3 is TGTGCCAGCAGTGGGACAGGCCTCTCCTACGAGCAGTACTTC.